The 29 T cell receptor beta chains below were found in one sample sequenced in a study of circulating CD8 cells and anti-PD-1 response in melanoma. From live CD3+CD8+TCRalphabeta+ cells, four PD-1 and/or TIGIT subsets were sorted. Each library started from 15 ng of total RNA using the QIAseq Immune Repertoire TCR panel. Each CDR3 protein is one row after TCRdb ran MiXCR on the reads. This sample has 800 to 1,200 distinct CDR3 sequences; roughly a tenth occur once, and the top ten carry 5.9%. The specimen comprised CD8+ T cells from PBMCs, sampled at baseline or after one month of anti-PD-1 therapy (not recorded which). The receptor source for this set is a human donor with melanoma.

Relative to its sample, this clonotype is medium-sized. The conserved phenylalanine or tryptophan is not found at the CDR3 terminus, so this likely reflects a read error. J is TRBJ1-1 and V is TRBV5-4; D gene unclear. Trimming took off 2 bases at V and 0 bases at J, with 5 bases between the two ends. The germline CDR1 and CDR2 sequences are SGHNT and YYREEE (reference sequence). The CDR3 contains 13 residues. CDR3 protein: CASSLWLNTEAFV. Here the CDR3 DNA reads TGTGCCAGCAGCTTATGGCTGAACACTGAAGCTTTCGTT.

Judged by abundance, this clonotype is medium-sized (0.01 to 0.1%). A much larger clone lies one base from this, so it may be a read error. This chain uses TRBV14 with TRBJ2-3; D remains ambiguous. Germline CDR1 reads SGHDN; CDR2 reads FVKESK. This CDR3 has 15 residues. CDR3 residues: CAGSPIRMVTDTQYF. DNA for the CDR3: TGTGCCGGCAGCCCAATCAGGATGGTCACAGATACGCAGTATTTT.

By proportion, this clonotype is medium-sized. This chain joins TRBV6-1 and TRBJ1-1; D is unclear. Trimming shortened V by 10 bases and J by 3 bases, and 12 bases separated the two germline ends. Looked up from germline, CDR1 is MNHNS and CDR2 is SASEGT. This CDR3 spans 12 amino acids. CDR3 in DNA: TGTGCCATCCGAGGGAACTACACTGAAGCTTTCTTT. Translation gives CAIRGNYTEAFF.

This clonotype is deemed medium-sized. The genes are TRBV20-1 and TRBJ2-2; 7 nucleotides agree with TRBD2. This CDR3 is built from 13 residues. Germline-derived CDR1 and CDR2 are DFQATT and SNEGSKA (reference sequence). V lost 6 bases to trimming and J lost 8 bases; unmatched junction nucleotides: 9. CDR3 in DNA: TGCAGTGCGCCCTGGACTAGTTCAGGGGAGCTGTTTTTT. Protein sequence: CSAPWTSSGELFF.

By sample fraction, this clonotype is large (0.1 to 1%). The V and J genes are TRBV5-4 and TRBJ2-6; tentatively, D is TRBD1 (6 bases). Germline values: CDR1 SGHNT, CDR2 YYREEE (reference sequence). The CDR3 sequence is 15 residues long. V lost 5 bases to trimming and J lost 0 bases, with 9 bases between them. CDR3 sequence: CASSPGVSGANVLTF. CDR3 in DNA: TGTGCCAGCAGTCCAGGGGTCTCTGGGGCCAACGTCCTGACTTTC.

Judged by abundance, this clonotype is medium-sized. The rearrangement joins TRBV29-1 to TRBJ2-5; TRBD2 might be the D (6 bases). Trimming left V 4 bases short and J 7 bases short, with 13 bases between. CDR1 and CDR2 (germline): SQVTM, ANQGSEA. The CDR3 has 12 amino acids. This CDR3 is CSVGLGEATQYF. The DNA of the CDR3 is TGCAGCGTTGGACTGGGGGAGGCGACCCAGTACTTC.

This clonotype is classed as medium-sized. This chain joins TRBV28 and TRBJ2-1; TRBD1 aligns across 7 bases. The germline CDR1 and CDR2 sequences are MDHEN and SYDVKM. This CDR3 is built from 14 residues. V lost 10 bases to trimming and J lost 5 bases; unmatched junction nucleotides: 11. The CDR3: CATVQDRENNEQFF. DNA of the CDR3: TGTGCCACCGTCCAAGACAGGGAGAACAATGAGCAGTTCTTC.

This clonotype is labeled large. The chain combines TRBV5-4 with TRBJ1-1; D call uncertain. Germline V gene lookup returns CDR1 SGHNT and CDR2 YYREEE (reference sequence). This CDR3 region has 13 residues. V was cut by 2 bases and J by 0 bases, with 5 bases left in between. DNA for the CDR3: TGTGCCAGCAGCTTATGGCTGAACACTGAAGCTTTCTTT. It yields the protein CASSLWLNTEAFF.

By proportion, this clonotype is medium-sized. CDR3 amino acids: CASSPGGPTTRNEQFF. The DNA for the CDR3 is TGTGCCAGCAGTCCCGGGGGACCTACAACCCGCAATGAGCAGTTCTTC. The chain combines TRBV2 with TRBJ2-1; maybe TRBD2 (6 bases). Germline loops: CDR1 SNHLY, CDR2 FYNNEI. This CDR3 is built from 16 residues. The V and J ends lost 5 bases and 6 bases respectively, with 20 bases between them.

In its sample, this clonotype is large. The V and J genes are TRBV5-8 and TRBJ1-1; D is undetermined. This CDR3 comprises 13 residues. Germline-derived CDR1 and CDR2 are SGHTS and YDEGEE. V was cut by 4 bases and J by 1 base, with 8 bases left in between. As DNA, the CDR3 is TGTGCCAGCAGCCTTGGGTGGAACACTGAAGCTTTCTTT. This encodes CASSLGWNTEAFF.

This clonotype is large (0.1 to 1%). The chain uses TRBV11-2 and TRBJ2-7; 10 nucleotides agree with TRBD1. CDR3 length equals 17 residues. Trimming at V came to 3 bases and at J to 6 bases, leaving 14 bases not matched to a gene. CDR1 and CDR2 from the germline V gene are SGHAT and FQNNGV. The CDR3, as DNA: TGTGCCAGCAGCTTGAGTTCTGCCGGGACAGGGGCATCCGAGCAGTACTTC. This codes for CASSLSSAGTGASEQYF.

By proportion, this clonotype is medium-sized (0.01 to 0.1%). The chain combines TRBV7-2 with TRBJ2-2, with D possibly being TRBD1 (5 bases). From germline, CDR1 is SGHTA and CDR2 FQGNSA. The ends were cut back, 1 base at V and 6 bases at J, with 12 bases in the middle. This CDR3 region has 15 residues. The CDR3 DNA sequence: TGTGCCAGCAGCTTAGGACAGACGATTCCCGGGGAGCTGTTTTTT. Translated: CASSLGQTIPGELFF. The whole variable domain, remainder taken from reference TRBV7-2 and TRBJ2-2, is GAGVSQSPSNKVTEKGKDVELRCDPISGHTALYWYRQSLGQGLEFLIYFQGNSAPDKSGLPSDRFSAERTGGSVSTLTIQRTQQEDSAVYLCASSLGQTIPGELFFGEGSRLTVL.

By proportion, this clonotype is medium-sized. The chain joins TRBV20-1 to TRBJ2-7, with 12 bases lining up with TRBD2. Germline CDR1 reads DFQATT; CDR2 reads SNEGSKA (reference sequence). V shed 0 bases and J 3 bases; nucleotides not matched to a gene: 3. The CDR3 consists of 15 residues. The CDR3 is CSARDATSGSYEQYF. CDR3 DNA sequence: TGCAGTGCTAGAGATGCGACTAGCGGGAGCTACGAGCAGTACTTC.

This clonotype was detected a few times. A much larger clone differs from this one at a single base, so this may be a read error. The conserved final phenylalanine or tryptophan is absent from the CDR3, which likely points to a read error. V and J are TRBV12-5 and TRBJ2-3, with unresolved D. The germline gives CDR1 LGHNT, CDR2 FRNRAP. Trimming shortened V by 7 bases and J by 4 bases, and 9 bases separated the two germline ends. The length of the CDR3 is 12 residues. In DNA, the CDR3 is TGTGCTAGTGCCGCGCCAGCAGATACGCAGTATCTT. Its translation is CASAAPADTQYL.

This clonotype is large within its sample. This chain uses TRBV19 with TRBJ1-1, with D perhaps TRBD1 (5 bases). V dropped 3 bases and J dropped 5 bases, with 10 bases sitting between them. CDR1 and CDR2 (germline): LNHDA, SQIVND (reference sequence). This CDR3 has 13 residues. This chain's CDR3 is CASSMAGYTEAFF. The CDR3 nucleotides are TGTGCCAGTAGTATGGCAGGGTATACTGAAGCTTTCTTT.

The V call is TRBV29-1, the J call TRBJ2-1; 10 bases line up with TRBD2. There are 14 residues in the CDR3. The V and J ends lost 4 bases and 5 bases, in that order; junction bases with no gene match: 5. Germline V gene lookup returns CDR1 SQVTM and CDR2 ANQGSEA. The CDR3 here is CSVGSGGWDNEQFF. The CDR3 DNA follows: TGCAGCGTTGGTAGCGGGGGGTGGGACAATGAGCAGTTCTTC.

On this clonotype itself: At one boundary the junction diverges from the germline segment, which might be a read error. V and J are TRBV2 and TRBJ2-7; TRBD1 is a possible D gene (6 bases). This CDR3 spans 15 amino acids. Germline V gene lookup returns CDR1 SNHLY and CDR2 FYNNEI. The DNA of the CDR3 is TGTGCCGGCAGTGTAAGTGGGGGCCTCTCCTACGAGCAGTACTTC. Protein sequence: CAGSVSGGLSYEQYF.

This clonotype is termed medium-sized (0.01 to 0.1%). The rearrangement uses TRBV6-4 and TRBJ2-1, with a possible D match to TRBD2 (6 bases). The germline V gene encodes CDR1 MRHNA and CDR2 SNTAGT. With 0 bases removed from V and 0 bases from J, the gap between germline ends came to 6 bases. CDR3 size: 15 residues. In DNA, the CDR3 is TGTGCCAGCAGTGACTCTAGCGGCTCCTACAATGAGCAGTTCTTC. Translation: CASSDSSGSYNEQFF.

By share, this clonotype ranks as medium-sized (0.01 to 0.1%). The chain combines TRBV19 with TRBJ1-5; D unclear. Trimming left V 6 bases short and J 10 bases short, with 13 bases between. CDR1 is LNHDA and CDR2 is SQIVND in the germline V gene (reference sequence). The CDR3 sequence is 12 residues long. CDR3 bases: TGTGCCAGTAGCCTGGGTGGTAACCCCCAGCATTTT. Protein sequence: CASSLGGNPQHF.

This clonotype is large. The genes are TRBV27 and TRBJ2-5, with D uncertain. The CDR3 extends over 12 amino acids. Trimming shortened V by 3 bases and J by 7 bases, and 9 bases separated the two germline ends. Germline V gene data show CDR1 as MNHEY and CDR2 as SMNVEV (reference sequence). The chain's CDR3 is CASSFTKGTQYF. The CDR3 DNA follows: TGTGCCAGCAGTTTCACTAAGGGGACCCAGTACTTC.

Within the sample, this clonotype is large. J is TRBJ2-7 and V is TRBV12-5, with TRBD1 as a possible D gene (5 bases). Germline loops: CDR1 LGHNT, CDR2 FRNRAP. V was cut by 1 base and J by 4 bases, with 11 bases left in between. CDR3 size: 14 residues. The CDR3 is CASGLALQGYEQYF. CDR3 DNA: TGTGCTAGTGGTTTGGCCCTTCAGGGTTACGAGCAGTACTTC.

As regards this clonotype: Mismatch with germline at one junction end may stem from a read error. This sequence joins TRBV28 and TRBJ2-3; D gene ambiguous. The CDR3 runs to 13 residues. CDR1 MDHEN and CDR2 SYDVKM come from the germline V gene. The CDR3 reads CANSYGPSDTQYF. The CDR3 bases are TGTGCCAACAGTTACGGCCCCTCAGACACGCAGTATTTT.

Notes on this clonotype: A junction end diverges from the germline sequence, so it may reflect a read error. The chain recombines TRBV28 with TRBJ2-1, with 9 bases that match TRBD1. This CDR3 has 14 amino acids. The germline V gene has CDR1 MDHEN and CDR2 SYDVKM. The CDR3 region has the DNA TGTGCCAGCGAAGGGGACAGGGAGAACAATGGGCAGTTCTTC. Protein sequence: CASEGDRENNGQFF.

This clonotype is judged large. The V and J genes are TRBV20-1 and TRBJ2-3; 7 bases are shared with TRBD2. The J segment lost 0 bases and the V segment lost 7 bases, leaving 25 bases of the junction unmatched. CDR1 and CDR2 (germline): DFQATT, SNEGSKA (reference sequence). The CDR3 spans 20 residues. The CDR3 region is CSVSPAGNDKRPISTDTQYF. The CDR3 coding sequence is TGCAGTGTCTCACCAGCGGGGAACGACAAACGCCCAATTAGCACAGATACGCAGTATTTT.

This clonotype is large. This chain uses TRBV28 with TRBJ2-3, with TRBD2 matching 10 bases. The V gene's germline CDR1 is MDHEN and CDR2 SYDVKM. The CDR3 contains 13 residues. V lost 6 bases and J lost 4; bases outside the gene matches: 1. CDR3 residues: CASSLAGADTQYF. The CDR3 coding sequence is TGTGCCAGCAGCCTAGCGGGGGCAGATACGCAGTATTTT.

In its sample, this clonotype is medium-sized. The rearrangement uses TRBV19 and TRBJ2-1; possibly TRBD2 for D (6 bases). CDR3 size: 16 residues. The germline V gene encodes CDR1 LNHDA and CDR2 SQIVND (reference sequence). Trimming stripped 4 bases from V and 1 base from J, with 14 bases between. This CDR3 reads CASSNGGSPSYNEQFF. For the CDR3, the DNA is TGTGCCAGTAGTAACGGGGGTAGCCCATCCTACAATGAGCAGTTCTTC.

This clonotype is termed medium-sized. J is TRBJ2-3 and V is TRBV15; D may correspond to TRBD1 or TRBD2 (5 bases each). This CDR3 is 14 amino acids long. The V end was cut by 8 bases, the J end by 4 bases, with 16 bases between. In germline, CDR1 is LNHNV, CDR2 YYDKDF (reference sequence). This chain's CDR3 is CATVRGVKPDTQYF. The CDR3 DNA reads TGTGCCACCGTGAGGGGCGTTAAACCAGATACGCAGTATTTT.

By share of the sample, this clonotype is medium-sized. J is TRBJ2-1 and V is TRBV19, with 15 bases identical to TRBD2. V dropped 6 bases and J dropped 4; count of bases not matched to a gene: 7. CDR1 is LNHDA, CDR2 SQIVND, per germline (reference sequence). There are 17 residues in the CDR3. The CDR3 sequence is CASRGLAGGGVYNEQFF. The CDR3 nucleotides read TGTGCCAGTAGGGGACTAGCGGGGGGCGGCGTATACAATGAGCAGTTCTTC.

V gene TRBV19 combines with J gene TRBJ2-1, with D possibly being TRBD2 (7 bases). The V gene lost 7 bases and the J gene lost 4 bases, with 14 bases spanning the gap. The CDR3 consists of 14 residues. CDR1 is LNHDA and CDR2 is SQIVND in the germline V gene (reference sequence). In nucleotides, the CDR3 is TGTGCCAGTATAGGCGGGGGCGAGTACAATGAGCAGTTCTTC. It encodes CASIGGGEYNEQFF. Supplemented by reference TRBV19 and TRBJ2-1, the full variable domain reads DGGITQSPKYLFRKEGQNVTLSCEQNLNHDAMYWYRQDPGQGLRLIYYSQIVNDFQKGDIAEGYSVSREKKESFPLTVTSAQKNPTAFYLCASIGGGEYNEQFFGPGTRLTVL.